The source of this T cell receptor (beta chain) is a study of beta chain features in type 1 diabetes. The entirety of the isolated RNA underwent reverse transcription, so expressed TCRB transcripts were sequenced. TCRdb's table, derived via immunoSEQ multiplex PCR, lists solely in-frame clones and lacks some. There are about 410,000 clones in the sample; about 15% occur only once, and approximately 0.035% lies in the top ten. Germline V gene lookup returns CDR1 SGHRS and CDR2 YFSETQ. The CDR3 totals 14 residues. V lost 2 bases to trimming and J lost 5 bases, with 13 bases between them. The clonotype comes from a man younger than 40 in good health. The sequencing input was naive CD4+ T cells from blood. The chain carries TRBV5-1 and TRBJ2-5; D is uncertain. CDR3: CASSFYAGRETQYF. CDR3 sequence (DNA): TGCGCCAGCAGCTTCTATGCAGGCAGGGAGACCCAGTACTTC.